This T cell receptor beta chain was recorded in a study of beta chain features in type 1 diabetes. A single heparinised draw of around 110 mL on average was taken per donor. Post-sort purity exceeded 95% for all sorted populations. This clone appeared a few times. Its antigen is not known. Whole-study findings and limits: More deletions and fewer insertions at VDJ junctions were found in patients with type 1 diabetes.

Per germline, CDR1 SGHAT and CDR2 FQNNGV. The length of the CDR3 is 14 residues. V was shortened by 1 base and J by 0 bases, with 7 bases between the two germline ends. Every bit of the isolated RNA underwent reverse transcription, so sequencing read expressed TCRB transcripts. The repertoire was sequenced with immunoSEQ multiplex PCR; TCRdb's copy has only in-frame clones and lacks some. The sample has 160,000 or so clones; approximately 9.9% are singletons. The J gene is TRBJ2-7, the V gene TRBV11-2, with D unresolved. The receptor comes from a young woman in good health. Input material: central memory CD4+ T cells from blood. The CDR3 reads CASSLAAYSYEQYF. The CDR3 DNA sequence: TGTGCCAGCAGCTTAGCAGCGTACTCCTACGAGCAGTACTTC.